The 31 T cell receptor beta chains below all came from one sample that was sequenced in a study of CD8 T cells in Susac syndrome. Reverse transcription used roughly 0.45 to 1 ug RNA and random hexamers. Each CDR3 protein is one row after TCRdb ran MiXCR on the immunoSEQ multiplex PCR reads. The sample records about 300,000 distinct CDR3 sequences, around nine tenths being singletons. The sequenced material came from CD8+ T cells from PBMCs. These receptors originate from a human donor with multiple sclerosis.

This clonotype has more than one count but fewer than ten. The chain couples TRBV12-3 or TRBV12-4 to TRBJ2-7, with 10 nucleotides matching TRBD1. This CDR3 is 12 amino acids long. With 6 bases clipped from V and 4 bases from J, the junction kept 0 bases outside the gene matches. CDR3 protein: CASRGQGYEQYF. The CDR3 DNA sequence: TGTGCCAGCAGGGGACAGGGGTACGAGCAGTACTTC.

The chain recombines TRBV6-6 with TRBJ2-7, with 7 bases matching TRBD2. V dropped 8 bases and J dropped 6; count of bases not matched to a gene: 13. The CDR3 has 14 amino acids. Germline CDR1 is MNHNY and CDR2 is SVGAGI (reference sequence). CDR3 sequence reads: CASGPLAGPLEQYF. As DNA, the CDR3 is TGTGCCAGCGGCCCGTTAGCGGGCCCGCTCGAGCAGTACTTC.

The gene calls are TRBV9 and TRBJ1-2; D call uncertain. The CDR3 is 14 residues long. Germline CDR1 is SGDLS and CDR2 is YYNGEE. V was trimmed by 4 bases and J by 5 bases, leaving 15 bases between them. The CDR3 reads CASSPSLVEYGYTF. As DNA, the CDR3 is TGTGCCAGCAGCCCCAGTCTGGTCGAGTATGGCTACACCTTC. Combining the CDR3 with reference TRBV9 and TRBJ1-2 gives the whole variable domain DSGVTQTPKHLITATGQRVTLRCSPRSGDLSVYWYQQSLDQGLQFLIQYYNGEERAKGNILERFSAQQFPDLHSELNLSSLELGDSALYFCASSPSLVEYGYTFGSGTRLTVV.

The genes are TRBV7-9 and TRBJ1-4; perhaps TRBD1 as D (5 bases). This CDR3 spans 14 amino acids. The V gene's germline CDR1 is SEHNR and CDR2 FQNEAQ (reference sequence). V was shortened by 4 bases and J by 8 bases, with 14 bases between the two germline ends. The DNA for the CDR3 is TGTGCCAGCAGCTCCTGGCAGGGTGGAGAAAAACTGTTTTTT. Protein: CASSSWQGGEKLFF.

V and J are TRBV19 and TRBJ1-2; the D is unclear. The CDR3 is made up of 12 amino acids. In germline, CDR1 is LNHDA, CDR2 SQIVND (reference sequence). The V end was cut by 5 bases, the J end by 6 bases, with 10 bases between. CDR3: CASSWIGDGYTF. CDR3 bases: TGTGCCAGTAGTTGGATAGGAGATGGCTACACCTTC. The variable domain in full, completed from reference TRBV19 and TRBJ1-2, reads DGGITQSPKYLFRKEGQNVTLSCEQNLNHDAMYWYRQDPGQGLRLIYYSQIVNDFQKGDIAEGYSVSREKKESFPLTVTSAQKNPTAFYLCASSWIGDGYTFGSGTRLTVV.

The rearrangement joins TRBV27 to TRBJ2-1; D gene uncertain. V dropped 2 bases and J dropped 0 bases, with 11 bases sitting between them. Germline V gene sequence: CDR1 MNHEY, CDR2 SMNVEV (reference sequence). The CDR3 has 16 residues. The CDR3 sequence is CASSLVGFSSYNEQFF. In DNA form, the CDR3 reads TGTGCCAGCAGTTTAGTAGGATTTAGCTCCTACAATGAGCAGTTCTTC.

This clonotype was observed once. The chain has TRBV4-3 and TRBJ2-7; D unclear. V was pared by 2 bases and J by 0 bases, with 5 bases between. CDR3 length: 13 amino acids. Looked up from germline, CDR1 is LGHNA and CDR2 is YSLEER. CDR3 loop: CASSQTYSYEQYF. CDR3 sequence (DNA): TGCGCCAGCAGCCAAACATACTCCTACGAGCAGTACTTC.

This clonotype was picked up one time. The chain carries TRBV7-9 and TRBJ1-2; no definite D call. The CDR3 is 13 residues long. V dropped 0 bases and J dropped 1 base, with 3 bases sitting between them. Per germline, CDR1 SEHNR and CDR2 FQNEAQ (reference sequence). Here the CDR3 DNA reads TGTGCCAGCAGCTTAGCAGTTAACTATGGCTACACCTTC. Protein sequence: CASSLAVNYGYTF.

V usage is TRBV3-1 and J usage is TRBJ2-4, with D possibly being TRBD1 (6 bases). The germline CDR1 and CDR2 sequences are LGHDT and YNNKEL (reference sequence). With 2 bases removed from V and 2 bases from J, the gap between germline ends came to 16 bases. CDR3 length: 17 residues. The DNA for the CDR3 is TGTGCCAGCAGCCAATTAAAGGGACAAACAACCAAAAACATTCAGTACTTC. Its translation: CASSQLKGQTTKNIQYF.

The V gene is TRBV6-2 or TRBV6-3, the J gene TRBJ2-7; weak D call: TRBD2 (5 bases). Germline V gene sequence: CDR1 MNHEY, CDR2 SVGEGT. V lost 6 bases and J 3 bases, leaving 9 bases between the germline ends. The CDR3 contains 12 residues. CDR3 sequence reads: CASSSGNYEQYF. The CDR3 DNA follows: TGTGCCAGCAGCTCCGGGAACTACGAGCAGTACTTC.

This sequence joins TRBV28 and TRBJ2-7; D is tentatively TRBD1 or TRBD2 (5 bases each). Trimming removed 6 bases at V and 4 bases at J, with 22 bases between. Germline lookup yields CDR1 MDHEN and CDR2 SYDVKM. This CDR3 region has 16 residues. The CDR3 loop reads CASRDPGFRDPYEQYF. CDR3 coding DNA: TGTGCCAGCAGGGACCCAGGGTTTAGGGACCCTTACGAGCAGTACTTC.

The rearrangement joins TRBV20-1 to TRBJ2-7; the match to TRBD2 covers 10 bases. Trimming removed 6 bases from V and 4 bases from J; junction bases left unmatched: 9. CDR3 length: 14 amino acids. CDR1 is DFQATT and CDR2 is SNEGSKA in the germline V gene (reference sequence). CDR3 nucleotide sequence: TGCAGTGCATCCGAGCGGGGGGGCCCATACGAGCAGTACTTC. Its translation is CSASERGGPYEQYF.

This clonotype came up a few times. The rearrangement uses TRBV4-2 and TRBJ2-5, with unresolved D. V lost 1 base and J 5 bases, leaving 14 bases between the germline ends. Looked up from germline, CDR1 is LGHNA and CDR2 is YNFKEQ. This CDR3 has 15 amino acids. CDR3 nucleotide sequence: TGTGCCAGCAGCCAAGCGTTGGCTAGTCTGGAGACCCAGTACTTC. Protein: CASSQALASLETQYF.

This rearrangement joins TRBV28 to TRBJ1-5; D not certain. This CDR3 is built from 12 residues. Trimming left V 2 bases short and J 9 bases short, with 8 bases between. CDR1 MDHEN and CDR2 SYDVKM come from the germline V gene. In nucleotides, the CDR3 is TGTGCCAGCAGTTTAGGGCTGAGGCCCCAGCATTTT. This translates into CASSLGLRPQHF.

This rearrangement joins TRBV9 to TRBJ2-1; D possibly uses TRBD1 or TRBD2 (5 bases each). The germline gives CDR1 SGDLS, CDR2 YYNGEE. This CDR3 contains 15 residues. V shed 5 bases and J shed 7 bases, with 19 bases lying between them. CDR3 sequence: CASSFLGEWKNEQFF. CDR3 bases: TGTGCCAGCAGTTTTTTGGGGGAATGGAAAAATGAGCAGTTCTTC.

The V and J genes are TRBV27 and TRBJ2-2; tentative D call: TRBD1 (6 bases). Germline loops: CDR1 MNHEY, CDR2 SMNVEV (reference sequence). This CDR3 has 17 amino acids. V was pared by 5 bases and J by 0 bases, with 16 bases between. CDR3 bases: TGTGCCAGCAGTACCGGCCCAGGGGATTCGAACACCGGGGAGCTGTTTTTT. It encodes CASSTGPGDSNTGELFF.

The chain employs TRBV9 and TRBJ1-2; no clear D gene. Germline V lookup: CDR1 SGDLS, CDR2 YYNGEE. V was clipped by 3 bases and J by 5 bases, with 11 bases between them. This CDR3 region has 13 residues. CDR3 in amino acids: CASSDRTEYGYTF. The CDR3 nucleotides are TGTGCCAGCAGCGACCGGACGGAGTATGGCTACACCTTC.

This sequence joins TRBV6-4 and TRBJ2-3; D may be TRBD1 (5 bases). The germline CDR1 and CDR2 sequences are MRHNA and SNTAGT. The ends were cut back, 4 bases at V and 2 bases at J, with 10 bases in the middle. The CDR3 is 14 amino acids. The CDR3 DNA follows: TGTGCCAGCAGTGCCAGGGTAGACACAGATACGCAGTATTTT. Protein product: CASSARVDTDTQYF.

Comment on this clonotype: At one end, the junction sequence differs from germline, possibly due to a read error. The gene calls are TRBV27 and TRBJ2-1; D ambiguous. Germline CDR1 MNHEY, CDR2 SMNVEV (reference sequence). The length of the CDR3 is 11 residues. The CDR3 DNA sequence: TGTGCCACCAGTTTTCATAATGAGCAGTTCTTC. It yields the protein CATSFHNEQFF.

The chain combines TRBV10-3 with TRBJ2-7; 12 bases align to TRBD2. With 3 bases clipped from V and 6 bases from J, the junction kept 9 bases outside the gene matches. Germline assignment: CDR1 ENHRY and CDR2 SYGVKD. The CDR3 is 16 residues long. The chain's CDR3 is CAISDRTSGITREQYF. As DNA, the CDR3 is TGTGCCATCAGTGACAGGACTAGCGGGATCACTCGCGAGCAGTACTTC.

A single count supports this clonotype. This chain connects TRBV9 to TRBJ2-2; 7 nucleotides line up with TRBD1. This CDR3 has 17 amino acids. CDR1 is SGDLS and CDR2 is YYNGEE in the germline V gene. V dropped 4 bases and J dropped 1; count of bases not matched to a gene: 10. CDR3 in DNA: TGTGCCAGCAGCTACGCCCAGCAGGGGGAGAACACCGGGGAGCTGTTTTTT. Its protein is CASSYAQQGENTGELFF.

V is TRBV11-2 and J is TRBJ2-5; D might be TRBD2 (7 bases). Looked up from germline, CDR1 is SGHAT and CDR2 is FQNNGV. The CDR3 runs to 16 residues. V lost 5 bases to trimming and J lost 0 bases, with 16 bases between them. The CDR3 loop reads CASSLSGGQHQETQYF. CDR3 DNA sequence: TGTGCCAGCAGCCTCTCCGGGGGGCAGCACCAAGAGACCCAGTACTTC.

V is TRBV11-2 and J is TRBJ2-5; D tentatively fits TRBD1 or TRBD2 (5 bases each). V was trimmed by 1 base and J by 4 bases, leaving 16 bases between them. Germline CDR1 is SGHAT and CDR2 is FQNNGV. This CDR3 spans 16 amino acids. In nucleotides, the CDR3 is TGTGCCAGCAGCTTAGGGGAGTGGCTGGGACGAGAGACCCAGTACTTC. This codes for CASSLGEWLGRETQYF.

The chain recombines TRBV30 with TRBJ2-2; unclear D gene. The V gene lost 1 base and the J gene lost 5 bases, with 8 bases spanning the gap. The CDR3 spans 13 residues. In germline, CDR1 is GTSNPN, CDR2 SVGIG (reference sequence). CDR3 sequence: CAWSELGTGELFF. The CDR3 DNA follows: TGTGCCTGGAGTGAGCTGGGTACCGGGGAGCTGTTTTTT.

The V call is TRBV20-1, the J call TRBJ2-2; perhaps TRBD2 as D (6 bases). Looked up from germline, CDR1 is DFQATT and CDR2 is SNEGSKA (reference sequence). V dropped 3 bases and J dropped 1 base, with 18 bases sitting between them. The CDR3 is 17 residues long. The CDR3 sequence is CSARIPGSPENTGELFF. The CDR3 DNA reads as TGCAGTGCTAGGATCCCCGGGAGCCCCGAGAACACCGGGGAGCTGTTTTTT.

The rearrangement joins TRBV27 to TRBJ2-7; 9 nucleotides agree with TRBD2. The CDR3 extends over 13 amino acids. J lost 5 bases, V lost 5 bases, and 4 bases had no gene match. CDR1 is MNHEY, CDR2 SMNVEV, per germline (reference sequence). The CDR3 here is CASSPGLANEQYF. The DNA for the CDR3 is TGTGCCAGCAGTCCGGGACTAGCAAACGAGCAGTACTTC.

V usage is TRBV4-1 and J usage is TRBJ2-7; TRBD1 agrees at 10 bases. V trimming: 8 bases; J trimming: 4 bases; junction bases outside the gene matches: 11. Germline V gene sequence: CDR1 MGHRA, CDR2 YSYEKL. This CDR3 is 15 amino acids long. As DNA, the CDR3 is TGCGCCAGCGGCACCGGGACAGGGGAAATTTACGAGCAGTACTTC. It yields the protein CASGTGTGEIYEQYF.

CDR3 sequence (DNA): TGTGCCAGCAGTTTAAACGGGCAGGTTGAGCTCCGGGGGTTCTTC. Encoded protein: CASSLNGQVELRGFF. V usage is TRBV28 and J usage is TRBJ2-1; TRBD2 is a possible D gene (5 bases). Trimming took 2 bases from V and 15 from J, leaving 23 bases between them. The V gene's germline CDR1 is MDHEN and CDR2 SYDVKM. The CDR3 is 15 amino acids. The full variable domain, completed using reference TRBV28 and TRBJ2-1, is DVKVTQSSRYLVKRTGEKVFLECVQDMDHENMFWYRQDPGLGLRLIYFSYDVKMKEKGDIPEGYSVSREKKERFSLILESASTNQTSMYLCASSLNGQVELRGFFGPGTRLTVL.

The chain links TRBV14 to TRBJ1-2; D is unclear. In germline, CDR1 is SGHDN, CDR2 FVKESK. The V gene lost 4 bases and the J gene lost 8 bases, with 20 bases spanning the gap. The CDR3 extends over 15 amino acids. Written as DNA, the CDR3 is TGTGCCAGCAGCCCCCCGGGTCTCCACGTAAGAGGCTACACCTTC. Encoded protein: CASSPPGLHVRGYTF.

This chain's CDR3 is CSVEVRVMNTEAFF. The CDR3 bases are TGCAGCGTTGAAGTCAGGGTCATGAACACTGAAGCTTTCTTT. The chain uses TRBV29-1 and TRBJ1-1, with D perhaps TRBD1 (5 bases). The CDR3 runs to 14 residues. V was trimmed by 1 base and J by 0 bases, leaving 9 bases between them. CDR1 is SQVTM, CDR2 ANQGSEA, per germline.

In DNA, the CDR3 is TGTGCCAGCAGCTTCACCTCCCCTCCAGGGCACTCTGGAAACACCATATATTTT. It encodes CASSFTSPPGHSGNTIYF. The chain links TRBV7-8 to TRBJ1-3, with a weak D call TRBD1 (5 bases). CDR3 size: 18 residues. The germline V gene has CDR1 SGHVS and CDR2 FQNEAQ. The V end was cut by 3 bases, the J end by 0 bases, with 18 bases between.